What follows are 23 T cell receptor beta chains derived from one specimen sequenced in a study of cytomegalovirus exposure and HLA in healthy donors (dated by TCRdb to between 2016 and 2019). Library preparation used the immunoSEQ multiplex PCR assay. For the multiplex PCR, a mixture combining 60 forward primers for TCR Vbeta segments and 13 reverse primers for TCR Jbeta segments was used. Held by TCRdb, this immuneACCESS table contains in-frame sequences only and omits some clones. Under half of the omission traces to an unresolved V gene where checked; the cause of the rest is unknown. This sample has roughly 150,000 clones in its table, and 83% of those were observed once. The top ten clones comprise about 4% of the sample. The sample comprised PBMCs. These receptor sequences come from a man between 50 and 59 years old in good health and CMV-seropositive.

The gene calls are TRBV6-6 and TRBJ2-2; D may be TRBD1 (6 bases). Germline assignment: CDR1 MNHNY and CDR2 SVGAGI (reference sequence). V was trimmed by 0 bases and J by 4 bases, leaving 9 bases between them. The CDR3 spans 15 residues. The CDR3 DNA reads TGTGCCAGCAGTTACTCAAACAGGGCCACCGGGGAGCTGTTTTTT. Amino acids: CASSYSNRATGELFF.

This chain uses TRBV4-1 with TRBJ2-2; 7 bases align to TRBD1. The V gene end was trimmed by 5 bases and the J gene end by 1 base; junction bases not matched to a gene: 4. From germline, CDR1 is MGHRA and CDR2 YSYEKL. CDR3 length: 15 residues. Here the CDR3 DNA reads TGCGCCAGCAGCTCCGGGACAGAGAACACCGGGGAGCTGTTTTTT. As protein: CASSSGTENTGELFF.

The V call is TRBV10-3, the J call TRBJ2-7; D possibly corresponds to TRBD1 (6 bases). The V gene's germline CDR1 is ENHRY and CDR2 SYGVKD. With 0 bases removed from V and 2 bases from J, the gap between germline ends came to 11 bases. This CDR3 contains 15 residues. The CDR3: CAISESRTEAYEQYF. The CDR3 DNA reads as TGTGCCATCAGTGAGTCGAGGACAGAGGCCTACGAGCAGTACTTC.

In its sample, this clone was seen a few times. J is TRBJ2-3 and V is TRBV18; 7 nucleotides agree with TRBD1. In germline, CDR1 is KGHSH, CDR2 LQKENI. Trimming cost V 6 bases and J 1 base; bases outside gene matches: 4. The CDR3 is made up of 14 amino acids. The CDR3 loop reads CASSFGTGTDTQYF. CDR3 DNA sequence: TGTGCCAGCTCCTTCGGGACAGGCACAGATACGCAGTATTTT.

V gene TRBV6-5 combines with J gene TRBJ2-1, with D uncertain. The CDR3 sequence is 15 residues long. V lost 6 bases and J 7 bases, leaving 19 bases between the germline ends. Germline CDR1 reads MNHEY; CDR2 reads SVGAGI. The DNA for the CDR3 is TGTGCCAGCAGCGCGAGGAGTAGCCCGACGAATGAGCAGTTCTTC. This sequence encodes CASSARSSPTNEQFF.

The chain carries TRBV19 and TRBJ1-6; 7 bases map to TRBD1. With 6 bases clipped from V and 6 bases from J, the junction kept 11 bases outside the gene matches. The CDR3 is 16 residues long. CDR1 and CDR2 from the germline V gene are LNHDA and SQIVND (reference sequence). The CDR3 DNA sequence: TGTGCCAGTAGAAACCCCGAGACAGGGCCTAATTCACCCCTCCACTTT. This translates into CASRNPETGPNSPLHF.

V is TRBV28 and J is TRBJ2-1; tentative D call: TRBD1 (5 bases). V lost 5 bases to trimming and J lost 8 bases, with 10 bases between them. The CDR3 totals 12 residues. The germline CDR1 and CDR2 sequences are MDHEN and SYDVKM. CDR3 loop: CASSPNRYEQFF. The CDR3 coding sequence is TGTGCCAGCAGTCCCAACAGGTATGAGCAGTTCTTC. Looking up the rest from reference TRBV28 and TRBJ2-1 gives the full variable domain: DVKVTQSSRYLVKRTGEKVFLECVQDMDHENMFWYRQDPGLGLRLIYFSYDVKMKEKGDIPEGYSVSREKKERFSLILESASTNQTSMYLCASSPNRYEQFFGPGTRLTVL.

The chain carries TRBV7-9 and TRBJ2-5, with TRBD2 matching 10 bases. With V trimmed by 5 bases and J by 5 bases, 2 bases remained unmatched. The CDR3 has 13 residues. CDR1 and CDR2 from the germline V gene are SEHNR and FQNEAQ (reference sequence). As DNA, the CDR3 is TGTGCCAGCAGCCGACTAGCGGGTGAGACCCAGTACTTC. The encoded protein is CASSRLAGETQYF.

The rearrangement uses TRBV5-5 and TRBJ1-5; TRBD1 might be the D (6 bases). Germline CDR1 reads SGHKS; CDR2 reads YYEKEE (reference sequence). This CDR3 is built from 15 residues. The ends were cut back, 4 bases at V and 6 bases at J, with 17 bases in the middle. The CDR3 sequence: CASSLAGGAGQPQHF. DNA for the CDR3: TGTGCCAGCAGCCTGGCGGGGGGGGCTGGTCAGCCCCAGCATTTT.

The rearrangement joins TRBV6-6 to TRBJ2-6; D is possibly TRBD1 (5 bases). Trimming took 10 bases from V and 2 from J, leaving 12 bases between them. The CDR3 runs 14 residues. Per the germline V gene, CDR1 is MNHNY and CDR2 is SVGAGI (reference sequence). DNA for the CDR3: TGTGCCACCTTACAGGATGCTGGGGCCAACGTCCTGACTTTC. It is translated as CATLQDAGANVLTF.

The chain has TRBV30 and TRBJ2-5; D is uncertain. CDR1 is GTSNPN and CDR2 is SVGIG in the germline V gene (reference sequence). The germline V and J ends were trimmed by 0 bases and 4 bases, with 9 bases remaining between them. The CDR3 is made up of 13 amino acids. DNA of the CDR3: TGTGCCTGGAGTGTACGAAGAGGAGAGACCCAGTACTTC. Translating gives CAWSVRRGETQYF.

This chain connects TRBV7-9 to TRBJ1-1, with D perhaps TRBD1 (6 bases). The V end lost 2 bases, the J end lost 7 bases, and 11 bases lay between the germline ends. The CDR3 spans 13 residues. CDR1 is SEHNR and CDR2 is FQNEAQ in the germline V gene (reference sequence). CDR3 in DNA: TGTGCCAGCAGCTTAACAGGGCTCAATGAAGCTTTCTTT. This encodes CASSLTGLNEAFF.

In DNA, the CDR3 is TGTGCCAGCAGCGTGTCAGGGGACAGCACAGATACGCAGTATTTT. The encoded protein is CASSVSGDSTDTQYF. The chain combines TRBV9 with TRBJ2-3, with D possibly being TRBD1 (6 bases). Germline CDR1 SGDLS, CDR2 YYNGEE. V was cut by 2 bases and J by 0 bases, with 10 bases left in between. The CDR3 has 15 residues.

This clone appeared once. The chain couples TRBV25-1 to TRBJ2-2; D is perhaps TRBD2 (5 bases). Germline V CDR1 and CDR2: MGHDK, SYGVNS. The CDR3 loop spans 15 amino acids. Trimming shortened V by 4 bases and J by 4 bases, and 13 bases separated the two germline ends. Written as DNA, the CDR3 is TGTGCCAGCAGTGGTAGGGCCGGAGGCACCGGGGAGCTGTTTTTT. Encoded protein: CASSGRAGGTGELFF.

This clone showed up just a few times. The V and J genes are TRBV19 and TRBJ2-7; 8 bases map to TRBD1. The V and J ends lost 1 base and 4 bases, in that order; junction bases with no gene match: 3. Germline CDR1 and CDR2: LNHDA and SQIVND (reference sequence). The CDR3 contains 14 residues. The CDR3 nucleotides read TGTGCCAGTAGTATAGGGACAGGGACTTACGAGCAGTACTTC. Amino acid sequence: CASSIGTGTYEQYF.

The chain employs TRBV28 and TRBJ1-1; 8 bases align to TRBD1. V gave up 6 bases and J gave up 1 base; unmatched junction bases: 4. The germline gives CDR1 MDHEN, CDR2 SYDVKM. The CDR3 contains 14 residues. The DNA for the CDR3 is TGTGCCAGCAGCAAAACAGGGGGGAACACTGAAGCTTTCTTT. It translates to CASSKTGGNTEAFF.

The V gene is TRBV27, the J gene TRBJ2-1; the match to TRBD2 covers 9 bases. The CDR3 has 14 amino acids. V lost 2 bases and J lost 5; bases outside the gene matches: 1. The germline gives CDR1 MNHEY, CDR2 SMNVEV (reference sequence). This CDR3 is CASSLGGGDNEQFF. CDR3 sequence (DNA): TGTGCCAGCAGTTTAGGCGGGGGGGACAATGAGCAGTTCTTC.

This chain links TRBV7-9 with TRBJ2-2; 8 nucleotides match TRBD1. The CDR3 is made up of 15 amino acids. Trimming took 6 bases from V and 0 from J; bases not matched to a gene: 3. CDR1 and CDR2 from the germline V gene are SEHNR and FQNEAQ (reference sequence). The CDR3 spells CASSRQGTNTGELFF. CDR3 nucleotide sequence: TGTGCCAGCAGTAGACAGGGGACGAACACCGGGGAGCTGTTTTTT.

CDR3 loop: CATSRLREVGSYNEQFF. The CDR3 bases are TGTGCCACCAGCCGGTTGCGGGAGGTAGGATCCTACAATGAGCAGTTCTTC. This chain uses TRBV15 with TRBJ2-1; 8 nucleotides agree with TRBD2. The V segment lost 5 bases and the J segment 1 base; nucleotides outside the gene matches: 10. Germline V lookup: CDR1 LNHNV, CDR2 YYDKDF (reference sequence). This CDR3 comprises 17 residues. Combining the CDR3 with reference TRBV15 and TRBJ2-1 gives the whole variable domain DAMVIQNPRYQVTQFGKPVTLSCSQTLNHNVMYWYQQKSSQAPKLLFHYYDKDFNNEADTPDNFQSRRPNTSFCFLDIRSPGLGDTAMYLCATSRLREVGSYNEQFFGPGTRLTVL.

The chain couples TRBV7-9 to TRBJ2-7, with 9 bases aligning to TRBD1. The CDR3 is 15 residues long. The germline gives CDR1 SEHNR, CDR2 FQNEAQ (reference sequence). Germline trimming cut 5 bases from V and 4 bases from J; bases unmatched to any gene: 9. For the CDR3, the DNA is TGTGCCAGCAGCCACCCACAGGGGGCAGAATACGAGCAGTACTTC. Translation: CASSHPQGAEYEQYF.

The V call is TRBV7-9, the J call TRBJ2-3; TRBD2 matches 9 bases. Germline CDR1 reads SEHNR; CDR2 reads FQNEAQ (reference sequence). This CDR3 comprises 17 residues. V lost 1 base, J lost 2 bases, and 7 bases stayed unmatched. The CDR3 loop is CASSLEGQREATDTQYF. CDR3 nucleotide sequence: TGTGCCAGCAGCTTAGAAGGCCAGCGGGAGGCCACAGATACGCAGTATTTT.

The J gene is TRBJ1-1, the V gene TRBV29-1; D is undetermined. Trimming took off 5 bases at V and 10 bases at J, with 5 bases between the two ends. This CDR3 has 8 residues. Germline V gives CDR1 SQVTM, CDR2 ANQGSEA. The CDR3 DNA reads TGCAGCGTTTACGGAGCTTTCTTT. This translates into CSVYGAFF. Looking up the rest from reference TRBV29-1 and TRBJ1-1 gives the full variable domain: SAVISQKPSRDICQRGTSLTIQCQVDSQVTMMFWYRQQPGQSLTLIATANQGSEATYESGFVIDKFPISRPNLTFSTLTVSNMSPEDSSIYLCSVYGAFFGQGTRLTVV.

V and J are TRBV7-2 and TRBJ2-3, with a possible D match to TRBD1 (6 bases). The V gene's germline CDR1 is SGHTA and CDR2 FQGNSA. Deletions cut 4 bases from V and 5 bases from J, with 16 bases between. The CDR3 covers 15 residues. The CDR3 here is CASSYQKSRGDTQYF. As DNA, the CDR3 is TGTGCCAGCAGCTACCAAAAAAGCAGGGGAGATACGCAGTATTTT.